Shown below are 23 T cell receptor beta chains from a single sample sequenced in a study of cytomegalovirus exposure and HLA in healthy donors. PCR employed 60 Vbeta and 13 Jbeta primers. TCRdb's table, derived via immunoSEQ multiplex PCR, lists solely in-frame clones and lacks some. Among 210,000 or so clones listed, over 65% were seen once. Sequencing was done on a sample of PBMCs. These receptors all come from a man younger than 30 in good health and CMV-seronegative.

This clone was seen just once. The chain employs TRBV10-1 and TRBJ2-5, with 7 bases fitting TRBD2. The J call is uncertain, as TRBJ2-7 better fits the DNA end. The CDR3 has 17 residues. Germline loops: CDR1 WNHNN, CDR2 SYGVQD (reference sequence). The DNA of the CDR3 is TGCGCCAGCAGTGAGTCAGGTTTGGCTAGCGGAGCCTACGAGCAGTACTTC. Translated, it gives CASSESGLASGAYEQYF.

V and J are TRBV29-1 and TRBJ2-5; possible D gene TRBD1, 6 bases. Germline V gene data show CDR1 as SQVTM and CDR2 as ANQGSEA. The CDR3 runs 11 residues. V dropped 6 bases and J dropped 2 bases, with 7 bases sitting between them. CDR3 in DNA: TGCAGCGTACAGGGTCAAGAGACCCAGTACTTC. It encodes CSVQGQETQYF. The complete variable domain, with remaining parts taken from reference TRBV29-1 and TRBJ2-5, reads SAVISQKPSRDICQRGTSLTIQCQVDSQVTMMFWYRQQPGQSLTLIATANQGSEATYESGFVIDKFPISRPNLTFSTLTVSNMSPEDSSIYLCSVQGQETQYFGPGTRLLVL.

The J gene is TRBJ2-2, the V gene TRBV27; 7 bases match TRBD1. This CDR3 region has 15 residues. The V gene end was trimmed by 6 bases and the J gene end by 2 bases; junction bases not matched to a gene: 6. The germline V gene encodes CDR1 MNHEY and CDR2 SMNVEV (reference sequence). The CDR3 bases are TGTGCCAGCAGGCACAGACAGGGAAACACCGGGGAGCTGTTTTTT. Its translation is CASRHRQGNTGELFF.

This clone came up once. The gene calls are TRBV4-1 and TRBJ2-5; the match to TRBD2 covers 8 bases. The length of the CDR3 is 15 residues. Germline V CDR1 and CDR2: MGHRA, YSYEKL. After removal of 3 bases from V and 2 bases from J, the junction contained 5 bases not matched to a gene. The CDR3 nucleotides are TGCGCCAGCAGCCATGGTAGCGGGATACAAGAGACCCAGTACTTC. Amino acid sequence: CASSHGSGIQETQYF.

The genes are TRBV19 and TRBJ2-1; 7 positions match TRBD1. The germline CDR1 and CDR2 sequences are LNHDA and SQIVND (reference sequence). V trimming: 3 bases; J trimming: 0 bases; junction bases outside the gene matches: 5. This CDR3 is 16 amino acids long. The CDR3 reads CASSMPRGSSYNEQFF. CDR3 DNA sequence: TGTGCCAGTAGTATGCCCAGGGGGAGCTCCTACAATGAGCAGTTCTTC. The variable domain in full, completed from reference TRBV19 and TRBJ2-1, reads DGGITQSPKYLFRKEGQNVTLSCEQNLNHDAMYWYRQDPGQGLRLIYYSQIVNDFQKGDIAEGYSVSREKKESFPLTVTSAQKNPTAFYLCASSMPRGSSYNEQFFGPGTRLTVL.

CDR3 nucleotide sequence: TGTGCCACATTGCGGTGGGTCTACGAGCAGTACTTC. This encodes CATLRWVYEQYF. This sequence joins TRBV11-3 and TRBJ2-7; D is ambiguous. Germline loops: CDR1 SGHNT, CDR2 YENEEA. V was clipped by 10 bases and J by 3 bases, with 13 bases between them. This CDR3 spans 12 amino acids.

This clone was seen a few times. The chain is built from TRBV11-3 and TRBJ1-1; no firm D call. Germline V gene lookup returns CDR1 SGHNT and CDR2 YENEEA. The CDR3 has 13 residues. Trimming pared 5 bases from V and 3 bases from J, leaving 10 bases between. The CDR3 sequence is CASSGSTDTEAFF. The CDR3 DNA sequence: TGTGCCAGCAGCGGCAGTACAGACACTGAAGCTTTCTTT.

This clone has a single count. As DNA, the CDR3 is TGCGCCAGCAGCCAAGATCAGCAGGGAGGCACTGAAGCTTTCTTT. Its protein is CASSQDQQGGTEAFF. The chain joins TRBV4-1 to TRBJ1-1, with a possible D match to TRBD1 (5 bases). Germline V CDR1 and CDR2: MGHRA, YSYEKL. Trimming cost V 0 bases and J 4 bases, with 12 bases left between them. The CDR3 consists of 15 residues.

This clone was recorded a few times. The chain joins TRBV7-2 to TRBJ2-7; D might be TRBD2 (5 bases). The germline gives CDR1 SGHTA, CDR2 FQGNSA. Between the trimmed V and J ends, which lost 4 bases and 3 bases, there was a span of 10 bases. The CDR3 runs 13 residues. Written as DNA, the CDR3 is TGTGCCAGCAGCTCCGGACTTATCTACGAGCAGTACTTC. Translated, it gives CASSSGLIYEQYF.

The V call is TRBV6-1, the J call TRBJ1-1; D is possibly TRBD1 (6 bases). This CDR3 contains 15 residues. The V and J ends lost 0 bases and 5 bases respectively, with 13 bases between them. Germline CDR1 is MNHNS and CDR2 is SASEGT. Written as DNA, the CDR3 is TGTGCCAGCAGTGAAGCGGCAGGGGAGGGGACTGAAGCTTTCTTT. It specifies CASSEAAGEGTEAFF.

The chain is built from TRBV7-8 and TRBJ1-5; D is possibly TRBD1 (6 bases). V shed 5 bases and J shed 5 bases, with 13 bases lying between them. Germline CDR1 is SGHVS and CDR2 is FQNEAQ. This CDR3 has 14 residues. The CDR3 DNA reads TGTGCCAGCAGCCGAAACTCAGGGGATCAGCCCCAGCATTTT. Its protein is CASSRNSGDQPQHF.

J is TRBJ2-7 and V is TRBV28; 11 positions match TRBD2. The CDR3 is 14 residues long. Germline assignment: CDR1 MDHEN and CDR2 SYDVKM. The V segment lost 7 bases and the J segment 6 bases; nucleotides outside the gene matches: 8. CDR3 amino acids: CASTIAGGFAEQYF. The CDR3 bases are TGTGCCAGCACCATAGCGGGAGGGTTTGCCGAGCAGTACTTC.

V gene TRBV27 combines with J gene TRBJ2-2; 12 bases are shared with TRBD1. Germline V lookup: CDR1 MNHEY, CDR2 SMNVEV (reference sequence). The CDR3 sequence is 16 residues long. V was pared by 6 bases and J by 5 bases, with 7 bases of the junction left unmatched. The CDR3 region is CASRSGTGGWTGELFF. The CDR3 bases are TGTGCCAGCAGATCCGGGACAGGGGGCTGGACCGGGGAGCTGTTTTTT.

The rearrangement uses TRBV27 and TRBJ2-7; 7 positions match TRBD1. The germline V gene encodes CDR1 MNHEY and CDR2 SMNVEV (reference sequence). J lost 4 bases, V lost 6 bases, and 9 bases had no gene match. CDR3 length equals 14 residues. As DNA, the CDR3 is TGTGCCAGCAGACTCTCACAGGGGATATACGAGCAGTACTTC. This translates into CASRLSQGIYEQYF.

The chain couples TRBV30 to TRBJ1-2, with a possible D match to TRBD1 (5 bases). The CDR3 is made up of 14 amino acids. Germline CDR1 reads GTSNPN; CDR2 reads SVGIG (reference sequence). V lost 0 bases, J lost 4 bases, and 12 bases lay in between. This CDR3 reads CAWSVTAGIYGYTF. In nucleotides, the CDR3 is TGTGCCTGGAGTGTAACCGCAGGGATCTATGGCTACACCTTC. The entire variable domain, with the rest obtained from reference TRBV30 and TRBJ1-2, is as follows: SQTIHQWPATLVQPVGSPLSLECTVEGTSNPNLYWYRQAAGRGLQLLFYSVGIGQISSEVPQNLSASRPQDRQFILSSKKLLLSDSGFYLCAWSVTAGIYGYTFGSGTRLTVV.

This chain links TRBV19 with TRBJ1-1, with D possibly matching TRBD1 (5 bases). V lost 2 bases to trimming and J lost 7 bases, with 11 bases between them. The CDR3 consists of 13 residues. Germline V CDR1 and CDR2: LNHDA, SQIVND (reference sequence). The CDR3 nucleotides read TGTGCCAGTAGTATATCGCAGGGCGGTGAAGCTTTCTTT. Translation: CASSISQGGEAFF.

The gene calls are TRBV4-1 and TRBJ2-5; 7 bases map to TRBD2. Losses at the gene ends were 0 bases for V and 1 base for J; bases not matched to a gene: 11. There are 18 residues in the CDR3. Per germline, CDR1 MGHRA and CDR2 YSYEKL. The CDR3 DNA is TGCGCCAGCAGCCAAGAAACCCCCCCGGGAGGTATCCAAGAGACCCAGTACTTC. Translating it yields CASSQETPPGGIQETQYF.

In this sample, this clone turned up a few times. CDR3 protein: CAWSAGSGYTF. For the CDR3, the DNA is TGTGCCTGGAGTGCCGGTAGTGGCTACACCTTC. J is TRBJ1-2 and V is TRBV30; D is undetermined. Germline loops: CDR1 GTSNPN, CDR2 SVGIG (reference sequence). This CDR3 comprises 11 residues. V was trimmed by 1 base and J by 7 bases, leaving 7 bases between them.

The rearrangement uses TRBV4-2 and TRBJ1-1; no firm D call. CDR1 is LGHNA and CDR2 is YNFKEQ in the germline V gene. Trimming shortened V by 4 bases and J by 11 bases, and 11 bases separated the two germline ends. The CDR3 extends over 11 amino acids. The CDR3 is CASSLERVAFF. CDR3 DNA sequence: TGTGCCAGCAGCCTTGAGAGGGTGGCTTTCTTT.

The rearrangement links TRBV4-1 to TRBJ2-1; maybe TRBD2 (6 bases). The CDR3 has 14 amino acids. V was cut by 3 bases and J by 7 bases, with 13 bases left in between. Germline V gene lookup returns CDR1 MGHRA and CDR2 YSYEKL. The CDR3 region is CASSQEGWTNEQFF. CDR3 DNA: TGCGCCAGCAGCCAGGAGGGGTGGACTAATGAGCAGTTCTTC.

This chain uses TRBV27 with TRBJ2-3; possibly TRBD2 for D (6 bases). Deletions cut 4 bases from V and 2 bases from J, with 13 bases between. CDR1 is MNHEY, CDR2 SMNVEV, per germline (reference sequence). The CDR3 spans 15 residues. This CDR3 reads CASSYLSGYTDTQYF. The DNA of the CDR3 is TGTGCCAGCAGTTACCTTAGCGGATACACAGATACGCAGTATTTT.

The rearrangement links TRBV14 to TRBJ2-2; the match to TRBD1 covers 7 bases. The CDR3 spans 14 residues. Trimming at V came to 2 bases and at J to 6 bases, leaving 3 bases not matched to a gene. Germline CDR1 SGHDN, CDR2 FVKESK. CDR3 region: CASSQLTGPGELFF. For the CDR3, the DNA is TGTGCCAGCAGCCAACTGACAGGGCCCGGGGAGCTGTTTTTT.

This clone showed up just a few times. The chain recombines TRBV10-3 with TRBJ1-2; 8 positions agree with TRBD1. Trimming removed 6 bases from V and 3 bases from J; junction bases left unmatched: 3. The germline V gene has CDR1 ENHRY and CDR2 SYGVKD. The length of the CDR3 is 13 residues. CDR3 loop: CAISPQGDYGYTF. The CDR3 DNA reads as TGTGCCATCAGCCCACAGGGGGACTATGGCTACACCTTC.